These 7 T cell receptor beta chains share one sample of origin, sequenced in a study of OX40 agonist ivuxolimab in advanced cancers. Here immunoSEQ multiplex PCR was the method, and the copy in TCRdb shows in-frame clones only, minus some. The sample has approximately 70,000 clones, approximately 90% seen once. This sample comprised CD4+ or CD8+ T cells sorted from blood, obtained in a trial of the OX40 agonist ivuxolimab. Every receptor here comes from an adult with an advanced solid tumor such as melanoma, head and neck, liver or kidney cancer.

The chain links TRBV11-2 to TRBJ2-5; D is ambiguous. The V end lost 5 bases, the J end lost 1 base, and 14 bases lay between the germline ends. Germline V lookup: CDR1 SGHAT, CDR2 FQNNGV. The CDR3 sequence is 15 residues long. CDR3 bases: TGTGCCAGCAGCACCCGGGCAGTAGTCCAAGAGACCCAGTACTTC. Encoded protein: CASSTRAVVQETQYF.

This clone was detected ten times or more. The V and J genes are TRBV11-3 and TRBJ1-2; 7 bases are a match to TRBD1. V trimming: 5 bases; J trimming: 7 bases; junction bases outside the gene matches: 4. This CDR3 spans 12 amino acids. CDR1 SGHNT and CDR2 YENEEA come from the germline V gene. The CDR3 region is CASSAGQSGYTF. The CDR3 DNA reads TGTGCCAGCAGCGCGGGACAGTCTGGCTACACCTTC.

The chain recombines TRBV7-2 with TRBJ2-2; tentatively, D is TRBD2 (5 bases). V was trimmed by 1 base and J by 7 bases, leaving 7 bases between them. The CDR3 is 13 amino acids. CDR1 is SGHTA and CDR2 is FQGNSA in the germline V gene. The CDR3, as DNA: TGTGCCAGCAGCTTAGTACGGGGCGGGGAGCTGTTTTTT. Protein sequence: CASSLVRGGELFF. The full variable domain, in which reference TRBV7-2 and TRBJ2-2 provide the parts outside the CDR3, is GAGVSQSPSNKVTEKGKDVELRCDPISGHTALYWYRQSLGQGLEFLIYFQGNSAPDKSGLPSDRFSAERTGGSVSTLTIQRTQQEDSAVYLCASSLVRGGELFFGEGSRLTVL.

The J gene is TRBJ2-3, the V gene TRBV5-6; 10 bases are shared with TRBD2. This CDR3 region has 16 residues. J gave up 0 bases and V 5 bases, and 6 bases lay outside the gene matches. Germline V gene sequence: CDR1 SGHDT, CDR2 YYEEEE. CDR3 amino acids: CASRAGLAASTDTQYF. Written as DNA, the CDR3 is TGTGCCAGCAGGGCAGGACTAGCGGCTAGCACAGATACGCAGTATTTT.

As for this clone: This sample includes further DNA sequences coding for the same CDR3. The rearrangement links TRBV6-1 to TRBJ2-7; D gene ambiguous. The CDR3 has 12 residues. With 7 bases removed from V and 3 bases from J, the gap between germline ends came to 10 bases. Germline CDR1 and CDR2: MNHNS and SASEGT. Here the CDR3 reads CASNTGRYEQYF. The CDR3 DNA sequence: TGTGCCAGCAATACCGGGCGCTACGAGCAGTACTTC.

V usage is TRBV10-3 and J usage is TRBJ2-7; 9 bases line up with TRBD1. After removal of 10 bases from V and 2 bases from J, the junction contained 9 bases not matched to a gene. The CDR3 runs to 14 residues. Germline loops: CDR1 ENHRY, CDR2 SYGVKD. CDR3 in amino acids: CATSRDRGAYEQYF. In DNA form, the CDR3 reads TGTGCCACCTCCCGAGACAGGGGGGCCTACGAGCAGTACTTC.

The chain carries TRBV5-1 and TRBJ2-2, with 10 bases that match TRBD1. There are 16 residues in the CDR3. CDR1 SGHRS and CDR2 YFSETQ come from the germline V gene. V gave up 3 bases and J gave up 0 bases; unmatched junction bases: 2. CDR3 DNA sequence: TGCGCCAGCAGCTACGGACAGGGGGCGAACACCGGGGAGCTGTTTTTT. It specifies CASSYGQGANTGELFF. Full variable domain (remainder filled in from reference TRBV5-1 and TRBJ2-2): KAGVTQTPRYLIKTRGQQVTLSCSPISGHRSVSWYQQTPGQGLQFLFEYFSETQRNKGNFPGRFSGRQFSNSRSEMNVSTLELGDSALYLCASSYGQGANTGELFFGEGSRLTVL.